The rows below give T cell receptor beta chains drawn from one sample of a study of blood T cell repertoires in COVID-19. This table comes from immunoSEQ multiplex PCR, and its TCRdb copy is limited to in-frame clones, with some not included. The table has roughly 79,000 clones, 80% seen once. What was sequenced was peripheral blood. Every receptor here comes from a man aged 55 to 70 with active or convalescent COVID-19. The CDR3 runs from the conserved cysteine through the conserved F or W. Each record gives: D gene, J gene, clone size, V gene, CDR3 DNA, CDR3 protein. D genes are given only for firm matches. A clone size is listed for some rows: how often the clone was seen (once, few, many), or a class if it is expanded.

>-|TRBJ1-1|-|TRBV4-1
TGCGCCAGCAGCCAAGAATTCCGGGGGAACACTGAAGCTTTCTTT
CASSQEFRGNTEAFF
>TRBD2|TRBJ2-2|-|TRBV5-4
TGTGCCAGCAGCGGCGAGCGGGGGCCTAACACCGGGGAGCTGTTTTTT
CASSGERGPNTGELFF
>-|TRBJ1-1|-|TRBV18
TGTGCCAGCTCCCGTGTAGGGGCTCAGTTTGAAGCTTTCTTT
CASSRVGAQFEAFF
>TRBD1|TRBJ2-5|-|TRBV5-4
TGTGCCAGCAGCTTGGGGACAGGGGTAGGGGAGACCCAGTACTTC
CASSLGTGVGETQYF
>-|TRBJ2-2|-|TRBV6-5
TGTGCCAGCAGTTACTCGATGGGGGGAAAGCTGTTTTTT
CASSYSMGGKLFF
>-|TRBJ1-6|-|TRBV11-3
TGTGCCAGCAGCTTAGGTGCGGGGTCACCCCTCCACTTT
CASSLGAGSPLHF
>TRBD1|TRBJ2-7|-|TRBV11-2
TGTGCCAGCAGCACGACGGACAGGGCGAGGGACGAGCAGTACTTC
CASSTTDRARDEQYF
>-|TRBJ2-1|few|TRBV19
TGTGCCAGTAGTATAGACGCTAGAAAGGACAATGAGCAGTTCTTC
CASSIDARKDNEQFF
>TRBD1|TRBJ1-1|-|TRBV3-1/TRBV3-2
TGTGCCAGCAGCCCTTCAGGGGGCTTTGCTGAAGCTTTCTTT
CASSPSGGFAEAFF
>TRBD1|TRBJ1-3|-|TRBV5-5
TGTGCCAGCAGCTCCAGGGACAGTCCTGGAAACACCATATATTTT
CASSSRDSPGNTIYF
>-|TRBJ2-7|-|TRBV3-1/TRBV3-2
TGTGCCAGCAGCCAAACCCGGTACGAGCAGTACTTC
CASSQTRYEQYF
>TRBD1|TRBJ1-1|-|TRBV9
TGTGCCAGCAGCGTCGGGACAGGAACGAACACTGAAGCTTTCTTT
CASSVGTGTNTEAFF
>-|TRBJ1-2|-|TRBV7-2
TGTGCCAGCAGCTTAGCCTCGGGGGAAGCTGGCTACACCTTC
CASSLASGEAGYTF
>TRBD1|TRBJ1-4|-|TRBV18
TGTGCCAGCTCAGCGCGCTGGGGACAGGGAAATGAAAAACTGTTTTTT
CASSARWGQGNEKLFF
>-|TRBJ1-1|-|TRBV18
TGTGCCAGCTCACCTAGGACAGACCAGGCGAACACTGAAGCTTTCTTT
CASSPRTDQANTEAFF
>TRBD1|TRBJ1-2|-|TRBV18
TGTGCCAGCTCACCACCGGGGGACAGACGCTATGGCTACACCTTC
CASSPPGDRRYGYTF
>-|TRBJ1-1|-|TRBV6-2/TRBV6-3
TGTGCCAGCAGTTACTCGGGCAGGGTGTGGAACACTGAAGCTTTCTTT
CASSYSGRVWNTEAFF
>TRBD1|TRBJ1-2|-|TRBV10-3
TGTGCCATCAGTGATCCCAAGACAGGGTATGGCTACACCTTC
CAISDPKTGYGYTF
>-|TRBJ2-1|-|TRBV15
TGTGCCACCAGCAGAGAGCCGTTAAGGGACTTGTACAATGAGCAGTTCTTC
CATSREPLRDLYNEQFF
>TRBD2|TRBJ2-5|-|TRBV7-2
TGTGCCAGCAGCTTAGCTGGCGGGGGAGGGGAGACCCAGTACTTC
CASSLAGGGGETQYF
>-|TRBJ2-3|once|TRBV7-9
TGTGCCAGCATGGGGGCCACAGATACGCAGTATTTT
CASMGATDTQYF
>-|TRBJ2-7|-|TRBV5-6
TGTGCCAGCAGCATGGACAGCTCCTACGAGCAGTACTTC
CASSMDSSYEQYF
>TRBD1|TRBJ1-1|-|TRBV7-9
TGTGCCAGCAGCCAGGCGGGACAGGGGGTCCCCACTGAAGCTTTCTTT
CASSQAGQGVPTEAFF
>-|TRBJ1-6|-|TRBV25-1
TGTGCCAGCAGTGAATTAGGGGGAGATTCACCCCTCCACTTT
CASSELGGDSPLHF
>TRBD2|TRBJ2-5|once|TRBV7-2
TGTGCCAGCAGCCGCGGGTGGCTAGCGGGAGAGACCCAGTACTTC
CASSRGWLAGETQYF
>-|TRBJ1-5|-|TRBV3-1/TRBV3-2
TGTGCCAGCAGCTTGGGGGGGTTTCAGCCCCAGCATTTT
CASSLGGFQPQHF
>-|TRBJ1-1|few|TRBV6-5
TGTGCCTCGTCTGCGGGGAGAATGAACACTGAAGCTTTCTTT
CASSAGRMNTEAFF
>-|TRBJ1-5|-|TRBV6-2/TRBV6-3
TGTGCCAGCAGTTACTCCGGGGGGCAGGGTCAGCCCCAGCATTTT
CASSYSGGQGQPQHF
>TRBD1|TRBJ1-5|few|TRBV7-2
TGTGCCAGCAGCACTGGACAGGGGGCTCCGGGACAGCATTTT
CASSTGQGAPGQHF
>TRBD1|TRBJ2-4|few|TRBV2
TGTGCCAGCAGTTGGACAGGGTCCACCCTAGCCAAAAACATTCAGTACTTC
CASSWTGSTLAKNIQYF